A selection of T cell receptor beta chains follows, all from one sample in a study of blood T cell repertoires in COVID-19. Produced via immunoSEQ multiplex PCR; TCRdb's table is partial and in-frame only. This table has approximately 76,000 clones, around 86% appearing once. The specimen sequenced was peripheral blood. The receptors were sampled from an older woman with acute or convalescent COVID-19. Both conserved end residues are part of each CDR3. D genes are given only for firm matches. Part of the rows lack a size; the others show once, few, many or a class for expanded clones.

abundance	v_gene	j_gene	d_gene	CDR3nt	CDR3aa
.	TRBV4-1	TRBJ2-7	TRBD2	TGCGCCAGCAGCCGCCGGACTAGCGGGTCCTACGAGCAGTACTTC	CASSRRTSGSYEQYF
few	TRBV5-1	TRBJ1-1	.	TGCGCCAGCAGCTCTGTACAACCGGGGAACACTGAAGCTTTCTTT	CASSSVQPGNTEAFF
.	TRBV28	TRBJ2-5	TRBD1	TGTGCCAGCAGAGGGGGCGCTTCCTTGGAGACCCAGTACTTC	CASRGGASLETQYF
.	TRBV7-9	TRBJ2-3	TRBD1	TGTGCCAGCAACCCGGGACAGGGGTCAGATACGCAGTATTTT	CASNPGQGSDTQYF
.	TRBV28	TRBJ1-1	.	TGTGCCAGCAGTTTATATATAGCGAACACTGAAGCTTTCTTT	CASSLYIANTEAFF
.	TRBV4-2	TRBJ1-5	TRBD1	TGTGCCAGCAGCCCGGACAGGGCTGTTGATCAGCCCCAGCATTTT	CASSPDRAVDQPQHF
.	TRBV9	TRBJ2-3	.	TGTGCCAGTCGACACATCGACACAGATACGCAGTATTTT	CASRHIDTDTQYF
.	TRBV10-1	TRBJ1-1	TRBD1	TGCGCCAGCACTGGACAGGGGTGCACTGAAGCTTTCTTT	CASTGQGCTEAFF
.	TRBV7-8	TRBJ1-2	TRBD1	TGTGCCAGTGACCCGGGACAGGGATATGGCTACACCTTC	CASDPGQGYGYTF
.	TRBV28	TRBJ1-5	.	TGTGCCAGCACCCCAGGGAATCAGCCCCAGCATTTT	CASTPGNQPQHF
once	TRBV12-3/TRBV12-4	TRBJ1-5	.	TGTGCCAGCAGTTTAAGTGAGGGTCAGCCCCAGCATTTT	CASSLSEGQPQHF
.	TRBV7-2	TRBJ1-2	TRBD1	TGTGCCAGCAGCGAAGCCACCGGGACAGAGTATGGCTACACCTTC	CASSEATGTEYGYTF
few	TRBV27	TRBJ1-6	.	TGTGCCAGCAGTTCGGGGGGCAGCAGCTCCTATAATTCACCCCTCCACTTT	CASSSGGSSSYNSPLHF
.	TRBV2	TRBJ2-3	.	TGTGCCAGCAGAGCGGGACAGGTCACAGATACGCAGTATTTT	CASRAGQVTDTQYF
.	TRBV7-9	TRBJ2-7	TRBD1	TGTGCCAGCAGACCTTTAAAACAGGGGGCAGACGAGCAGTACTTC	CASRPLKQGADEQYF
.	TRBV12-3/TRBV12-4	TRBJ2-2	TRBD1	TGTGCCAGCAGGGGGGACAGGGGAAGGGAGCTGTTTTTT	CASRGDRGRELFF
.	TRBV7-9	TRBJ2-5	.	TGTGCCAGCAGCCCCCCTGGTGGGGGGGAGACCCAGTACTTC	CASSPPGGGETQYF
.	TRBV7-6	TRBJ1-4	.	TGTGCCAGCAGCTTAGCGGGATCGGGAATCCAGGAAAAACTGTTTTTT	CASSLAGSGIQEKLFF
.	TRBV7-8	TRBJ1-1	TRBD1	TGTGCCAGCAGCACCCAGGGGGACACTGAAGCTTTCTTT	CASSTQGDTEAFF
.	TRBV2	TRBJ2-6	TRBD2	TGTGCCAGCAGGAAGCGGGCTAGCGGGGGACCCGGGGCCAACGTCCTGACTTTC	CASRKRASGGPGANVLTF
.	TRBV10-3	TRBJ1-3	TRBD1	TGTGCCATCAGGGGACAGGGGGCTGGAAACACCATATATTTT	CAIRGQGAGNTIYF
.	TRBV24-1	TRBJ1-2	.	TGTGCCACCAGTGATCCTGAGTACTATGGCTACACCTTC	CATSDPEYYGYTF
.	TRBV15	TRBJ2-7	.	TGTGCCACCAGCAGAGATTCGGGAGCGGTGGATGAGCAGTACTTC	CATSRDSGAVDEQYF